One and the same sample provided the 25 T cell receptor beta chains below, sequenced in a study of T-cell reconstitution after alpha-beta-depleted transplantation in children. During its preparation, the TCRbeta library received unique molecular identifiers. Each CDR3 protein is one row after TCRdb ran MiXCR on the PCR reads. Of 83,000 or so distinct CDR3 sequences in the sample, about 8% were seen once. Sequencing used PBMCs from the stem cell graft donor, obtained from the stem cell graft. The receptors were gathered from a human donor who donated a stem cell graft to a child with congenital amegakaryocytic thrombocytopenia.

This chain connects TRBV4-2 to TRBJ2-3; D is undetermined. Between the trimmed V and J ends, which lost 1 base and 2 bases, there was a span of 13 bases. The CDR3 runs to 16 residues. The germline V gene encodes CDR1 LGHNA and CDR2 YNFKEQ. CDR3 sequence (DNA): TGTGCCAGCAGCCAAGGGGGTGCGGATAACACAGATACGCAGTATTTT. Its translation: CASSQGGADNTDTQYF.

V usage is TRBV6-5 and J usage is TRBJ2-2, with D possibly being TRBD2 (6 bases). The CDR3 consists of 16 residues. Germline V lookup: CDR1 MNHEY, CDR2 SVGAGI. Trimming stripped 4 bases from V and 0 bases from J, with 12 bases between. The CDR3 nucleotides read TGTGCCAGCAGTTTACACGGGACTTCGAACACCGGGGAGCTGTTTTTT. It yields the protein CASSLHGTSNTGELFF.

This clonotype has ten or more counts. The chain carries TRBV20-1 and TRBJ1-4, with 9 nucleotides matching TRBD1. The CDR3 is 14 residues long. CDR1 is DFQATT and CDR2 is SNEGSKA in the germline V gene (reference sequence). Trimming took 6 bases from V and 5 from J; bases not matched to a gene: 7. The CDR3 DNA follows: TGCAGTGCCGTAGGGGGACAGGGAAATGAAAAACTGTTTTTT. It specifies CSAVGGQGNEKLFF.

In its sample, this clonotype was seen many times. The chain uses TRBV29-1 and TRBJ2-1, with 9 bases fitting TRBD1. CDR3 length: 15 amino acids. The germline V gene has CDR1 SQVTM and CDR2 ANQGSEA. Trimming removed 2 bases from V and 7 bases from J; junction bases left unmatched: 9. The CDR3 DNA reads TGCAGCGTTGAATGGGGTGGGACAGGGAGGAATGAGCAGTTCTTC. It is translated as CSVEWGGTGRNEQFF.

This clonotype showed up many times. The V call is TRBV7-2, the J call TRBJ1-2; D might be TRBD1 (5 bases). Germline CDR1 SGHTA, CDR2 FQGNSA. The CDR3 contains 15 residues. Trimming stripped 5 bases from V and 8 bases from J, with 21 bases between. This chain's CDR3 is CASSPNPTGLGGYTF. CDR3 bases: TGTGCCAGCAGCCCCAACCCTACAGGCCTGGGGGGCTACACCTTC.

This clonotype occurred many times. The chain employs TRBV7-9 and TRBJ1-5; D is possibly TRBD1 (5 bases). V lost 0 bases and J lost 2, with 14 bases in between. Germline CDR1 is SEHNR and CDR2 is FQNEAQ (reference sequence). This CDR3 comprises 17 residues. CDR3 DNA sequence: TGTGCCAGCAGCTTAGCCGGGGCCGGTATACGCAATCAGCCCCAGCATTTT. Protein sequence: CASSLAGAGIRNQPQHF.

The table lists this clonotype with many counts. The chain employs TRBV5-5 and TRBJ2-3; unclear D gene. V was clipped by 0 bases and J by 2 bases, with 10 bases between them. CDR3 length: 15 residues. Germline V gene data show CDR1 as SGHKS and CDR2 as YYEKEE (reference sequence). In nucleotides, the CDR3 is TGTGCCAGCAGCTTGGCCTGGACGGACACAGATACGCAGTATTTT. Translation gives CASSLAWTDTDTQYF. The whole variable domain, filled in from reference TRBV5-5 and TRBJ2-3, reads DAGVTQSPTHLIKTRGQQVTLRCSPISGHKSVSWYQQVLGQGPQFIFQYYEKEERGRGNFPDRFSARQFPNYSSELNVNALLLGDSALYLCASSLAWTDTDTQYFGPGTRLTVL.

This clonotype was observed many times. The rearrangement links TRBV20-1 to TRBJ2-5; 14 bases map to TRBD2. The CDR3 is 14 amino acids. CDR1 DFQATT and CDR2 SNEGSKA come from the germline V gene (reference sequence). V shed 5 bases, J shed 5 bases, and the junction held 4 bases outside the gene matches. CDR3: CSAPGLAGVETQYF. The CDR3 DNA reads TGCAGTGCTCCGGGACTAGCGGGGGTGGAGACCCAGTACTTC.

The rearrangement uses TRBV15 and TRBJ1-1; D is unresolved. CDR1 is LNHNV and CDR2 is YYDKDF in the germline V gene (reference sequence). This CDR3 region has 16 residues. V was pared by 0 bases and J by 2 bases, with 13 bases between. The CDR3 DNA reads as TGTGCCACCAGCAGAGATGGCCCTCGCGGAAACACTGAAGCTTTCTTT. Amino acid sequence: CATSRDGPRGNTEAFF.

This clonotype has at least ten counts. This chain joins TRBV15 and TRBJ1-4; tentatively, D is TRBD1 (5 bases). Trimming shortened V by 0 bases and J by 4 bases, and 9 bases separated the two germline ends. CDR3 length: 15 amino acids. Germline V gene sequence: CDR1 LNHNV, CDR2 YYDKDF (reference sequence). The CDR3 DNA follows: TGTGCCACCAGCAGAGATCGGGGCCTTAATGAAAAACTGTTTTTT. It encodes CATSRDRGLNEKLFF.

This clonotype was detected ten times or more. This chain connects TRBV5-1 to TRBJ1-2; D is unclear. V gave up 0 bases and J gave up 2 bases, with 14 bases separating them. Germline V gene sequence: CDR1 SGHRS, CDR2 YFSETQ. This CDR3 is built from 16 residues. CDR3 nucleotide sequence: TGCGCCAGCAGCTTGGGGCTTGTTCGGCAGAACTATGGCTACACCTTC. It yields the protein CASSLGLVRQNYGYTF.

The table lists this clonotype with a few counts. The chain recombines TRBV5-1 with TRBJ2-5; TRBD1 is a possible D gene (6 bases). Trimming took off 4 bases at V and 1 base at J, with 14 bases between the two ends. The CDR3 covers 15 residues. CDR1 and CDR2 (germline): SGHRS, YFSETQ. In DNA form, the CDR3 reads TGCGCCAGCAGCCTCACGGGACACAGCCAAGAGACCCAGTACTTC. Translating gives CASSLTGHSQETQYF.

This clonotype showed up many times. The rearrangement links TRBV25-1 to TRBJ1-4; TRBD1 agrees at 9 bases. The CDR3 has 12 residues. CDR1 is MGHDK and CDR2 is SYGVNS in the germline V gene. Trimming removed 11 bases from V and 8 bases from J; junction bases left unmatched: 6. The CDR3 spells CAAGTGWEKLFF. The CDR3 coding sequence is TGTGCCGCCGGGACAGGGTGGGAAAAACTGTTTTTT.

The chain has TRBV5-2 and TRBJ2-2; the table calls TRBD2, which could not be checked here. TRBV5-2 is shown as a pseudogene. The CDR3 is 13 amino acids. The CDR3 spells CAMGLVLSGELFF. The DNA for the CDR3 is TGTGCCATGGGCCTCGTTCTAAGCGGGGAGCTGTTTTTT.

In this sample, this clonotype turned up many times. The rearrangement joins TRBV7-9 to TRBJ1-4, with TRBD1 identical over 7 bases. This CDR3 contains 15 residues. Germline loops: CDR1 SEHNR, CDR2 FQNEAQ (reference sequence). Trimming cost V 5 bases and J 8 bases; bases outside gene matches: 11. CDR3 amino acids: CASSPRQGTLEKLFF. The CDR3 nucleotides are TGTGCCAGCAGCCCGCGACAGGGAACATTGGAAAAACTGTTTTTT.

The sample holds many counts of this clonotype. The V gene is TRBV7-2, the J gene TRBJ2-1; TRBD1 aligns across 9 bases. Germline loops: CDR1 SGHTA, CDR2 FQGNSA. The trim removed 5 bases at V and 8 bases at J, leaving 10 bases unmatched. The CDR3 sequence is 15 residues long. The CDR3 sequence is CASSPRTGEGHEQFF. In DNA, the CDR3 is TGTGCCAGCAGCCCGAGGACAGGGGAAGGCCATGAGCAGTTCTTC.

This clonotype has ten or more counts. The chain has TRBV20-1 and TRBJ2-3; tentatively, D is TRBD2 (6 bases). CDR3 length: 14 residues. The ends were cut back, 3 bases at V and 2 bases at J, with 12 bases in the middle. CDR1 DFQATT and CDR2 SNEGSKA come from the germline V gene (reference sequence). CDR3: CSARDGGITDTQYF. As DNA, the CDR3 is TGCAGTGCTAGGGACGGGGGAATCACAGATACGCAGTATTTT.

Many counts were recorded for this clonotype. This chain uses TRBV20-1 with TRBJ1-1, with D uncertain. The CDR3 runs to 19 residues. Germline V lookup: CDR1 DFQATT, CDR2 SNEGSKA (reference sequence). The ends were cut back, 2 bases at V and 0 bases at J, with 25 bases in the middle. The CDR3: CSARNKGWVRTFMNTEAFF. In nucleotides, the CDR3 is TGCAGTGCTAGAAATAAGGGTTGGGTCAGAACTTTCATGAACACTGAAGCTTTCTTT.

This clonotype showed up many times. The J gene is TRBJ2-1, the V gene TRBV5-1; D is uncertain. Trimming cost V 3 bases and J 7 bases, with 8 bases left between them. CDR1 is SGHRS and CDR2 is YFSETQ in the germline V gene. The CDR3 covers 12 residues. CDR3 protein: CASSSSLNEQFF. The CDR3 DNA reads as TGCGCCAGCAGCTCCTCATTAAATGAGCAGTTCTTC.

As concerns this clonotype: A single base separates this from a much larger clone, so it may be a read error. The rearrangement links TRBV5-1 to TRBJ2-7; D not certain. CDR3 length equals 13 residues. V gave up 5 bases and J gave up 0 bases, with 9 bases separating them. The V gene's germline CDR1 is SGHRS and CDR2 YFSETQ. As DNA, the CDR3 is TGCGCCAGCAGTCAATCCAGCTCCTACGAGCAGTACTTC. It codes for CASSQSSSYEQYF.

This clonotype was counted ten times or more. The rearrangement uses TRBV27 and TRBJ1-2; D is unresolved. The CDR3 has 15 residues. Germline assignment: CDR1 MNHEY and CDR2 SMNVEV (reference sequence). V was cut by 2 bases and J by 1 base, with 11 bases left in between. CDR3 sequence (DNA): TGTGCCAGCAGTTTAGGGTCAGGTTTTAACTATGGCTACACCTTC. Its translation is CASSLGSGFNYGYTF.

This clonotype was seen at least ten times. The chain combines TRBV5-4 with TRBJ2-6, with a possible D match to TRBD1 (5 bases). CDR1 and CDR2 from the germline V gene are SGHNT and YYREEE (reference sequence). V was clipped by 3 bases and J by 3 bases, with 10 bases between them. The CDR3 covers 15 residues. The CDR3 region is CASSSMTDGANVLTF. The CDR3 bases are TGTGCCAGCAGCTCCATGACAGATGGGGCCAACGTCCTGACTTTC.

This clonotype was picked up many times. The chain is built from TRBV20-1 and TRBJ1-2; D unclear. Germline CDR1 and CDR2: DFQATT and SNEGSKA (reference sequence). Trimming took 3 bases from V and 2 from J, leaving 10 bases between them. The CDR3 is 13 residues long. The CDR3 loop reads CSASSGLNYGYTF. CDR3 nucleotides: TGCAGTGCTAGTTCAGGACTGAACTATGGCTACACCTTC.

The chain is built from TRBV20-1 and TRBJ2-1; D may be TRBD2 (6 bases). V was pared by 2 bases and J by 2 bases, with 10 bases between. CDR1 is DFQATT, CDR2 SNEGSKA, per germline (reference sequence). CDR3 size: 14 residues. This CDR3 reads CSARKPGAYNEQFF. In DNA form, the CDR3 reads TGCAGTGCTAGAAAACCGGGGGCCTACAATGAGCAGTTCTTC.

This clonotype came up a few times. The chain uses TRBV11-2 and TRBJ2-5; a weak D match, TRBD2 (5 bases). The CDR3 covers 16 residues. The germline gives CDR1 SGHAT, CDR2 FQNNGV. V shed 0 bases and J shed 9 bases, with 20 bases lying between them. The CDR3 is CASSLDRIATGSSQYF. The CDR3 DNA sequence: TGTGCCAGCAGCTTAGATCGGATAGCTACTGGGAGTTCCCAGTACTTC.